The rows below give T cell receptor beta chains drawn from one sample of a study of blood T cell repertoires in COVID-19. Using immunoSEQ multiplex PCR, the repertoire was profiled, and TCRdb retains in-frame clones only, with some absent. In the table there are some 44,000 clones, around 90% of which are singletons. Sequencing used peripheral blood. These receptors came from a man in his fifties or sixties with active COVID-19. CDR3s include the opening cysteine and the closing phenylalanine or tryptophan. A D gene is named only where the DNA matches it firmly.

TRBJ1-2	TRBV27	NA	CASSLSGDIAFTF	TGTGCCAGCAGTTTATCGGGGGACATCGCCTTCACCTTC
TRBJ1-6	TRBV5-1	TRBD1	CASSSGQGISSPLHF	TGCGCCAGCAGCTCGGGACAGGGGATCTCTTCACCCCTCCACTTT
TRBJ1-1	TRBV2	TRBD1	CASRAGDRAFF	TGTGCCAGCAGGGCCGGGGACAGAGCTTTCTTT
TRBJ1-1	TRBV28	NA	CASSLRTGKNTEAFF	TGTGCCAGCAGTTTGAGAACAGGGAAGAACACTGAAGCTTTCTTT
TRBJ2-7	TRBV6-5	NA	CASSRGYEQYF	TGTGCCAGCAGCCGGGGGTACGAGCAGTACTTC
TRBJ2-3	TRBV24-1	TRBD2	CATSSSGSKDTQYF	TGTGCCACCAGCTCCAGCGGGAGTAAAGATACGCAGTATTTT
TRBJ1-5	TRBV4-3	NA	CASSQEQSSNQPQHF	TGCGCCAGCAGCCAAGAACAGTCTAGCAATCAGCCCCAGCATTTT
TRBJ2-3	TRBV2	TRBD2	CASSPLAGGPLTDTQYF	TGTGCCAGCAGTCCATTAGCGGGGGGGCCGCTCACAGATACGCAGTATTTT
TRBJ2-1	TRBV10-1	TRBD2	CASSVSGSLYNEQFF	TGCGCCAGCAGTGTTAGCGGGTCCCTCTACAATGAGCAGTTCTTC
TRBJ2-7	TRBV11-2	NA	CASDSEGYEQYF	TGTGCCAGCGACTCCGAGGGTTACGAGCAGTACTTC